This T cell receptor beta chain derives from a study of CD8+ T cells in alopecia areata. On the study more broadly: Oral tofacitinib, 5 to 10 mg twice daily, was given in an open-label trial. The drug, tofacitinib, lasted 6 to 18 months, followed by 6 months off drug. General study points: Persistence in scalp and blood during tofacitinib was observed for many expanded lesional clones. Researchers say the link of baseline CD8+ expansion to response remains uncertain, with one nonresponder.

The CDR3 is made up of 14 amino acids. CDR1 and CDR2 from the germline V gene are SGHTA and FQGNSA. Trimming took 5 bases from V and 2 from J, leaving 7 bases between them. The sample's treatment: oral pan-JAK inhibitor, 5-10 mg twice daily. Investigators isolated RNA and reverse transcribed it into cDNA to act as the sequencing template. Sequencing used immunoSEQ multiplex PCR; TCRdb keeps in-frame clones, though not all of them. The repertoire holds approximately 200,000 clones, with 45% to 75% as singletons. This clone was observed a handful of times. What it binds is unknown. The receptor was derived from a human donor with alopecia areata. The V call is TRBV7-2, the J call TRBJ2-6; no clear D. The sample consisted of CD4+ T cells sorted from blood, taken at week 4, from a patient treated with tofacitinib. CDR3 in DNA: TGTGCCAGCAGCGACGTCCCTGGGGCCAACGTCCTGACTTTC. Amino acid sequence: CASSDVPGANVLTF.